Shown below are 31 T cell receptor beta chains from a single sample sequenced in a study of memory CD4+ T cells and cytomegalovirus serostatus. Some clones are missing from TCRdb's copy, which holds only in-frame ones; the method was immunoSEQ multiplex PCR. The data hold 40,000 to 55,000 clones, with 70% to 75% observed a single time. Single viable CD3+CD4+CD8-CD45RO+ cells were sorted as the memory CD4+ T cells. Source material: memory CD4+ T cells from blood. These receptors all come from an adult in good health and CMV-seropositive.

The rearrangement links TRBV6-1 to TRBJ1-5; perhaps TRBD1 as D (6 bases). Germline CDR1 is MNHNS and CDR2 is SASEGT. This CDR3 has 16 residues. The germline V and J ends were trimmed by 4 bases and 5 bases, with 18 bases remaining between them. The CDR3 sequence: CASSGARKGVDQPQHF. CDR3 bases: TGTGCCAGCAGTGGCGCGCGAAAGGGGGTCGATCAGCCCCAGCATTTT.

The gene calls are TRBV7-2 and TRBJ1-2; perhaps TRBD1 as D (5 bases). V was trimmed by 5 bases and J by 8 bases, leaving 15 bases between them. The CDR3 sequence is 13 residues long. The V gene's germline CDR1 is SGHTA and CDR2 FQGNSA. This CDR3 reads CASSIQGERGYTF. The CDR3 nucleotides read TGTGCCAGCAGCATCCAGGGAGAAAGGGGCTACACCTTC.

This clone was detected a few times. The V and J genes are TRBV7-8 and TRBJ2-1; D not certain. The V gene's germline CDR1 is SGHVS and CDR2 FQNEAQ. CDR3 length equals 16 residues. The germline V and J ends were trimmed by 1 base and 0 bases, with 10 bases remaining between them. The CDR3 sequence: CASSLVGVSSYNEQFF. The CDR3 DNA is TGTGCCAGCAGCTTAGTTGGGGTAAGCTCCTACAATGAGCAGTTCTTC.

The V and J genes are TRBV5-1 and TRBJ2-5, with a possible D match to TRBD2 (6 bases). The CDR3 spans 14 residues. Trimming pared 4 bases from V and 2 bases from J, leaving 12 bases between. Germline V lookup: CDR1 SGHRS, CDR2 YFSETQ. For the CDR3, the DNA is TGCGCCAGCAGCCCGGGACTCGCTCAAGAGACCCAGTACTTC. Amino acids: CASSPGLAQETQYF.

The chain carries TRBV19 and TRBJ1-2, with D maybe TRBD1 (5 bases). CDR1 is LNHDA, CDR2 SQIVND, per germline (reference sequence). The length of the CDR3 is 13 residues. V lost 1 base and J lost 6, with 9 bases in between. As DNA, the CDR3 is TGTGCCAGTAGTATAGTCGCAGGGCATGGCTACACCTTC. Translating it yields CASSIVAGHGYTF. Drawing the rest from reference TRBV19 and TRBJ1-2, the complete variable domain is DGGITQSPKYLFRKEGQNVTLSCEQNLNHDAMYWYRQDPGQGLRLIYYSQIVNDFQKGDIAEGYSVSREKKESFPLTVTSAQKNPTAFYLCASSIVAGHGYTFGSGTRLTVV.

The gene calls are TRBV4-1 and TRBJ1-1, with D hard to call. This CDR3 region has 16 residues. Trimming took off 4 bases at V and 1 base at J, with 16 bases between the two ends. In germline, CDR1 is MGHRA, CDR2 YSYEKL. CDR3 coding DNA: TGCGCCAGCAGCCTCCCAGTTGGGGTGGCGAACACTGAAGCTTTCTTT. Protein product: CASSLPVGVANTEAFF.

The chain links TRBV19 to TRBJ1-5; TRBD1 matches 7 bases. Germline CDR1 reads LNHDA; CDR2 reads SQIVND (reference sequence). CDR3 length: 17 amino acids. V was pared by 3 bases and J by 0 bases, with 8 bases of the junction left unmatched. The CDR3: CASSIGDRDYSNQPQHF. The CDR3, as DNA: TGTGCCAGTAGTATTGGGGACAGAGACTATAGCAATCAGCCCCAGCATTTT.

This clone was counted only a few times. The chain carries TRBV29-1 and TRBJ2-7, with 7 bases lining up with TRBD1. Germline CDR1 and CDR2: SQVTM and ANQGSEA. With 6 bases clipped from V and 4 bases from J, the junction kept 9 bases outside the gene matches. This CDR3 has 13 residues. The CDR3 is CSVFGQEHYEQYF. For the CDR3, the DNA is TGCAGCGTATTCGGACAGGAACATTACGAGCAGTACTTC.

The chain has TRBV7-2 and TRBJ2-5; the D is unclear. Germline values: CDR1 SGHTA, CDR2 FQGNSA. There are 14 residues in the CDR3. Trimming cost V 3 bases and J 1 base, with 9 bases left between them. The CDR3 DNA reads TGTGCCAGCAGCTTCTCCCGGACCCAAGAGACCCAGTACTTC. Translated, it gives CASSFSRTQETQYF.

The chain has TRBV7-8 and TRBJ2-7; 8 nucleotides agree with TRBD2. From germline, CDR1 is SGHVS and CDR2 FQNEAQ. This CDR3 spans 14 amino acids. The junction had 4 bases not matched to a gene; V was cut back by 5 bases and J by 1 base. The CDR3 here is CASSRSGESYEQYF. CDR3 sequence (DNA): TGTGCCAGCAGCCGTAGCGGGGAATCCTACGAGCAGTACTTC.

The J gene is TRBJ2-3, the V gene TRBV9; 11 nucleotides align to TRBD2. This CDR3 contains 18 residues. V lost 4 bases and J lost 5; bases outside the gene matches: 15. Looked up from germline, CDR1 is SGDLS and CDR2 is YYNGEE. The CDR3 sequence: CASSSRSGLAASRDTQYF. The CDR3 nucleotides read TGTGCCAGCAGCTCGAGATCGGGACTAGCGGCATCTCGAGATACGCAGTATTTT.

In this sample, this clone turned up many times. The chain joins TRBV28 to TRBJ1-1; 9 bases match TRBD1. Germline V gene sequence: CDR1 MDHEN, CDR2 SYDVKM. The CDR3 is made up of 17 amino acids. V was pared by 5 bases and J by 4 bases, with 14 bases of the junction left unmatched. CDR3 DNA: TGTGCCAGCAGTCCGGACAGGGGAGGAGGGCCAACCACTGAAGCTTTCTTT. Its translation: CASSPDRGGGPTTEAFF.

The chain combines TRBV6-5 with TRBJ1-5, with 9 bases lining up with TRBD1. Trimming cost V 6 bases and J 5 bases; bases outside gene matches: 8. Germline CDR1 reads MNHEY; CDR2 reads SVGAGI. The CDR3 contains 15 residues. The CDR3 sequence is CASRRWDREDQPQHF. The CDR3 DNA reads TGTGCCAGCAGACGATGGGACAGGGAGGATCAGCCCCAGCATTTT.

The chain uses TRBV19 and TRBJ2-3; 16 bases fit TRBD2. The CDR3 contains 18 residues. CDR1 is LNHDA and CDR2 is SQIVND in the germline V gene (reference sequence). Unmatched junction bases numbered 5, after V lost 4 bases and J lost 1 base. The CDR3 nucleotides read TGTGCCAGTAGTACGGGACTAGCGGGGGGGCGCGGCACAGATACGCAGTATTTT. Protein sequence: CASSTGLAGGRGTDTQYF.

This clone was recorded once. This chain links TRBV10-2 with TRBJ1-4, with 7 bases aligning to TRBD1. Germline assignment: CDR1 WSHSY and CDR2 SAAADI. The CDR3 runs to 16 residues. Unmatched junction bases numbered 10, after V lost 2 bases and J lost 7 bases. In DNA, the CDR3 is TGCGCCAGCAGTGAGGGCGATAGGGGGCGCGGTGAAAAACTGTTTTTT. It specifies CASSEGDRGRGEKLFF.

The V call is TRBV7-2, the J call TRBJ1-1, with 7 bases lining up with TRBD1. The CDR3 sequence is 16 residues long. The germline gives CDR1 SGHTA, CDR2 FQGNSA. V was clipped by 1 base and J by 11 bases; unmatched bases: 16. Here the CDR3 reads CASSLVAGGDEGWAFF. In nucleotides, the CDR3 is TGTGCCAGCAGCTTAGTGGCAGGGGGGGACGAAGGTTGGGCTTTCTTT.

The gene calls are TRBV28 and TRBJ2-7; weak D call: TRBD2 (5 bases). Trimming shortened V by 6 bases and J by 0 bases, and 21 bases separated the two germline ends. This CDR3 is 17 amino acids long. The germline CDR1 and CDR2 sequences are MDHEN and SYDVKM. The CDR3 loop is CASSPNGDEGSSYEQYF. As DNA, the CDR3 is TGTGCCAGCAGCCCCAACGGCGACGAGGGTAGCTCCTACGAGCAGTACTTC.

The chain carries TRBV9 and TRBJ1-2; D is perhaps TRBD1 (5 bases). The V gene lost 7 bases and the J gene lost 4 bases, with 14 bases spanning the gap. Germline values: CDR1 SGDLS, CDR2 YYNGEE. The length of the CDR3 is 13 residues. The CDR3 loop is CASGATESYGYTF. The CDR3, as DNA: TGTGCCAGCGGGGCGACGGAAAGCTATGGCTACACCTTC.

This chain uses TRBV6-1 with TRBJ2-7; TRBD1 matches 7 bases. The V and J ends lost 7 bases and 1 base, in that order; junction bases with no gene match: 4. The germline V gene encodes CDR1 MNHNS and CDR2 SASEGT. The CDR3 is 13 residues long. As DNA, the CDR3 is TGTGCCAGCAAATACAGGGGATCCTACGAGCAGTACTTC. It translates to CASKYRGSYEQYF.

The genes are TRBV5-6 and TRBJ2-1, with D tentatively TRBD2 (6 bases). Germline lookup yields CDR1 SGHDT and CDR2 YYEEEE. CDR3 length: 12 residues. Trimming left V 4 bases short and J 11 bases short, with 13 bases between. In DNA form, the CDR3 reads TGTGCCAGCAGCCCCCGGGGGAGTAAGCAGTTCTTC. Protein: CASSPRGSKQFF.

This clone has a single count. The rearrangement joins TRBV7-2 to TRBJ2-5; D perhaps matches TRBD2 (5 bases). The CDR3 contains 13 residues. With 2 bases removed from V and 5 bases from J, the gap between germline ends came to 9 bases. Germline V gene sequence: CDR1 SGHTA, CDR2 FQGNSA. The CDR3 spells CASSLPGMETQYF. The CDR3 DNA is TGTGCCAGCAGCTTACCGGGGATGGAGACCCAGTACTTC.

V is TRBV5-1 and J is TRBJ1-4; D unclear. There are 15 residues in the CDR3. Trimming pared 0 bases from V and 4 bases from J, leaving 10 bases between. CDR1 and CDR2 (germline): SGHRS, YFSETQ. DNA of the CDR3: TGCGCCAGCAGCTTGGGAGGATCGGGTAATGAAAAACTGTTTTTT. It translates to CASSLGGSGNEKLFF.

Turning to this clone: The identical CDR3 is also encoded by other nucleotide sequences in the sample. The chain has TRBV11-2 and TRBJ2-4; 11 nucleotides match TRBD1. The V gene end was trimmed by 1 base and the J gene end by 9 bases; junction bases not matched to a gene: 2. The germline V gene encodes CDR1 SGHAT and CDR2 FQNNGV. The CDR3 is made up of 14 amino acids. The CDR3 nucleotides are TGTGCCAGCAGCTTAGGGGGACAGGGGGGCATTCAGTACTTC. Its protein is CASSLGGQGGIQYF.

The rearrangement links TRBV5-1 to TRBJ1-2; D call uncertain. The germline V gene encodes CDR1 SGHRS and CDR2 YFSETQ. Deletions cut 0 bases from V and 2 bases from J, with 2 bases between. The CDR3 spans 12 residues. The CDR3 loop is CASSLDNYGYTF. CDR3 bases: TGCGCCAGCAGCTTGGACAACTATGGCTACACCTTC.

The chain employs TRBV5-4 and TRBJ1-4; 7 bases are a match to TRBD1. Trimming took 4 bases from V and 8 from J; bases not matched to a gene: 5. The CDR3 has 13 amino acids. Looked up from germline, CDR1 is SGHNT and CDR2 is YYREEE (reference sequence). The CDR3 reads CASSLDRDEKLFF. The CDR3 bases are TGTGCCAGCAGCCTTGACAGGGACGAAAAACTGTTTTTT.

This clone came up once. The V and J genes are TRBV4-3 and TRBJ1-3, with D perhaps matching TRBD1 (5 bases). Trimming removed 4 bases from V and 0 bases from J, with 10 bases in between. This CDR3 contains 15 residues. Germline V gene lookup returns CDR1 LGHNA and CDR2 YSLEER. CDR3 sequence (DNA): TGCGCCAGCAGCCTACAGGTTCACTCTGGAAACACCATATATTTT. Translation: CASSLQVHSGNTIYF.

The chain uses TRBV27 and TRBJ2-7; 10 bases agree with TRBD1. CDR3 length equals 16 residues. V shed 6 bases, J shed 3 bases, and the junction held 11 bases outside the gene matches. Germline V gene sequence: CDR1 MNHEY, CDR2 SMNVEV (reference sequence). The CDR3 DNA reads as TGTGCCAGCAGCTCCCCAAGGACAGGGGGAGGCTACGAGCAGTACTTC. Translated, it gives CASSSPRTGGGYEQYF.

This clone turned up a few times. V and J are TRBV19 and TRBJ2-2, with D tentatively TRBD1 or TRBD2 (6 bases each). V was trimmed by 8 bases and J by 3 bases, leaving 13 bases between them. CDR1 and CDR2 (germline): LNHDA, SQIVND (reference sequence). The CDR3 is made up of 14 amino acids. The CDR3 here is CASGTEGDTGELFF. DNA for the CDR3: TGTGCCAGTGGAACGGAGGGGGACACCGGGGAGCTGTTTTTT.

This clone was recorded a few times. Other DNA sequences in the sample encode the same CDR3. The chain recombines TRBV7-2 with TRBJ2-7, with 9 bases matching TRBD1. Germline V CDR1 and CDR2: SGHTA, FQGNSA. Trimming cost V 4 bases and J 4 bases; bases outside gene matches: 5. There are 14 residues in the CDR3. The CDR3 loop reads CASSSQGAGYEQYF. Here the CDR3 DNA reads TGTGCCAGCAGCTCACAGGGGGCGGGTTACGAGCAGTACTTC.

V is TRBV27 and J is TRBJ2-3, with TRBD2 matching 7 bases. This CDR3 has 14 residues. The germline gives CDR1 MNHEY, CDR2 SMNVEV (reference sequence). V was clipped by 8 bases and J by 0 bases; unmatched bases: 5. CDR3: CASGGGLSTDTQYF. The CDR3, as DNA: TGTGCCAGCGGGGGGGGGTTAAGCACAGATACGCAGTATTTT.

J is TRBJ2-2 and V is TRBV5-1; 7 bases map to TRBD2. The CDR3 contains 16 residues. The V gene's germline CDR1 is SGHRS and CDR2 YFSETQ. V gave up 0 bases and J gave up 5 bases; unmatched junction bases: 7. The CDR3 protein is CASSLAGAGYTGELFF. As DNA, the CDR3 is TGCGCCAGCAGCTTGGCCGGAGCGGGATATACCGGGGAGCTGTTTTTT. Using reference TRBV5-1 and TRBJ2-2 for the parts outside the CDR3, the full variable domain is KAGVTQTPRYLIKTRGQQVTLSCSPISGHRSVSWYQQTPGQGLQFLFEYFSETQRNKGNFPGRFSGRQFSNSRSEMNVSTLELGDSALYLCASSLAGAGYTGELFFGEGSRLTVL.